The rows below give T cell receptor beta chains drawn from one sample of a study of PD-L1 blockade in urothelial cancer. Data came from immunoSEQ multiplex PCR; TCRdb stores just in-frame clones and leaves some out. Here the sample spans more than 65,000 clones, roughly 87% being singletons. Specimen: PBMCs, collected around atezolizumab (anti-PD-L1) treatment. The receptors were gathered from an older woman with urothelial cancer. The CDR3 runs from the conserved cysteine through the conserved F or W. The order of the fields is D gene, V gene, J gene, clone size, CDR3 protein, CDR3 DNA. A D gene is named only where the DNA matches it firmly. For some rows the clone size is stated as once, few or many, or as a class when expanded; others skip it.

>TRBD1|TRBV19|TRBJ1-1|-
CARIQGAVTEAFF
TGTGCCAGGATACAGGGGGCTGTCACTGAAGCTTTCTTT
>-|TRBV25-1|TRBJ1-2|-
CASSGPRRGIFYGYTF
TGTGCCAGCAGTGGCCCGAGGAGGGGAATTTTCTATGGCTACACCTTC
>-|TRBV5-1|TRBJ1-2|few
CASSEDSFLYGYTF
TGCGCCAGCAGCGAGGACTCTTTCCTCTATGGCTACACCTTC
>-|TRBV4-1|TRBJ1-3|few
CASSPVTRDFGNTIYF
TGCGCCAGCAGCCCTGTGACGCGGGACTTTGGAAACACCATATATTTT
>TRBD1|TRBV30|TRBJ2-5|-
CAWDRGRETQYF
TGTGCCTGGGACAGGGGGAGAGAGACCCAGTACTTC
>-|TRBV7-8|TRBJ1-2|-
CASSFGLGARVDGYTF
TGTGCCAGCAGCTTTGGGCTGGGGGCTAGGGTCGATGGCTACACCTTC
>-|TRBV9|TRBJ2-1|-
CASSVGVGSSYNEQFF
TGTGCCAGCAGCGTAGGCGTTGGGAGCTCCTACAATGAGCAGTTCTTC
>-|TRBV6-5|TRBJ2-7|once
CASSYFVGSSYEQYF
TGTGCCAGCAGTTACTTCGTGGGGAGCTCCTACGAGCAGTACTTC
>TRBD1|TRBV4-1|TRBJ2-4|-
CASSQGQGALNNIQYF
TGCGCCAGCAGCCAAGGTCAGGGGGCCCTAAACAACATTCAGTACTTC
>-|TRBV5-6|TRBJ2-5|-
CASSLGHRKETQYF
TGTGCCAGCAGCTTGGGACACAGGAAAGAGACCCAGTACTTC
>-|TRBV7-2|TRBJ2-7|-
CASSLARFRNAYEQYF
TGTGCCAGCAGCTTAGCTCGGTTCCGAAATGCATACGAGCAGTACTTC
>TRBD1|TRBV6-5|TRBJ1-6|-
CASSYGRQGDSPLHF
TGTGCCAGCAGTTACGGTCGACAGGGGGATTCACCCCTCCACTTT
>-|TRBV6-5|TRBJ2-5|-
CASSYMLASETQYF
TGTGCCAGCAGTTACATGTTAGCTTCTGAGACCCAGTACTTC
>-|TRBV7-9|TRBJ2-7|-
CASSLTGLLHEQYF
TGTGCCAGCAGCTTAACAGGGTTATTACACGAGCAGTACTTC
>TRBD1|TRBV6-1|TRBJ1-2|-
CASSQPGQGVCTF
TGTGCCAGCAGTCAACCGGGACAGGGGGTTTGCACCTTC
>TRBD2|TRBV10-2|TRBJ2-1|-
CASSLAGGDNEQFF
TGCGCCAGCAGTCTTGCGGGGGGGGACAATGAGCAGTTCTTC
>TRBD2|TRBV6-1|TRBJ2-5|few
CASSAPGREETQYF
TGTGCCAGCAGTGCACCCGGGAGGGAGGAGACCCAGTACTTC
>-|TRBV10-1|TRBJ2-1|-
CASSLGQSDEQFF
TGCGCCAGCAGTCTCGGACAGTCGGATGAGCAGTTCTTC
>TRBD1|TRBV7-9|TRBJ2-7|-
CASSGPSRLGRDRAYEQYF
TGTGCCAGCAGCGGGCCTAGCCGCCTGGGCCGGGACAGGGCCTACGAGCAGTACTTC
>TRBD1|TRBV5-1|TRBJ2-1|once
CASSLGDRVVEGYNEQFF
TGCGCCAGCAGCTTGGGCGACAGGGTGGTCGAAGGGTACAATGAGCAGTTCTTC
>-|TRBV18|TRBJ1-2|-
CASSPVGQGRGGYTF
TGTGCCAGCTCACCTGTAGGCCAGGGAAGAGGTGGCTACACCTTC
>TRBD1|TRBV9|TRBJ1-1|-
CASSDKQGIMNTEAFF
TGTGCCAGCAGCGATAAACAGGGGATCATGAACACTGAAGCTTTCTTT
>-|TRBV5-1|TRBJ1-1|-
CASSWGGTSDTEAFF
TGCGCCAGCAGCTGGGGCGGGACTTCAGACACTGAAGCTTTCTTT
>-|TRBV5-4|TRBJ1-1|-
CASSPGREDTEAFF
TGTGCCAGCAGTCCCGGGAGGGAGGACACTGAAGCTTTCTTT
>-|TRBV29-1|TRBJ2-1|few
CSVDRTPTAEQFF
TGCAGCGTTGACCGGACTCCTACTGCTGAGCAGTTCTTC
>TRBD1|TRBV5-1|TRBJ2-5|-
CASSLVSLAGGSETQYF
TGCGCCAGCAGCTTGGTTTCGTTGGCAGGGGGCTCAGAGACCCAGTACTTC
>-|TRBV14|TRBJ1-4|-
CASSRGGQGEKLFF
TGTGCCAGCAGCCGGGGAGGGCAGGGAGAAAAACTGTTTTTT
>TRBD2|TRBV5-1|TRBJ2-7|-
CASSLVGLAGGEQYF
TGCGCCAGCAGCTTGGTTGGACTAGCGGGAGGCGAGCAGTACTTC
>TRBD2|TRBV6-1|TRBJ2-1|-
CASSRSGRETDEQFF
TGTGCCAGCAGCCGTAGCGGGAGGGAAACCGATGAGCAGTTCTTC
>TRBD2|TRBV4-3|TRBJ2-1|few
CASSRLAGGNEQFF
TGCGCCAGCAGCCGACTAGCGGGGGGAAATGAGCAGTTCTTC
>TRBD1|TRBV5-1|TRBJ2-7|-
CASSLDHGGQTYEQYF
TGCGCCAGCAGCTTGGATCATGGGGGACAGACCTACGAGCAGTACTTC
>TRBD1|TRBV29-1|TRBJ2-5|-
CSVMDRFGETQYF
TGCAGCGTTATGGACAGGTTTGGGGAGACCCAGTACTTC
>-|TRBV5-6|TRBJ1-6|-
CASSLASNSPLHF
TGTGCCAGCAGCTTGGCCTCGAATTCACCCCTCCACTTT
>-|TRBV19|TRBJ1-4|-
CASKTGAGQEKLFF
TGTGCCAGTAAGACAGGCGCAGGGCAGGAAAAACTGTTTTTT
>TRBD1|TRBV29-1|TRBJ1-2|-
CSVEAGGGGYTF
TGCAGCGTTGAAGCAGGGGGCGGCGGCTACACCTTC
>-|TRBV10-3|TRBJ2-2|-
CAISESPGHRTDGTGELFF
TGTGCCATCAGTGAGTCGCCGGGACATAGAACCGATGGCACCGGGGAGCTGTTTTTT
>-|TRBV2|TRBJ2-7|-
CASRGGEQYF
TGTGCCAGCAGGGGGGGCGAGCAGTACTTC
>-|TRBV18|TRBJ2-7|-
CASSPTPGVSEQYF
TGTGCCAGCTCACCCACCCCAGGGGTGTCAGAGCAGTACTTC
>TRBD2|TRBV29-1|TRBJ2-3|-
CSVEAQREWADTQYF
TGCAGCGTTGAGGCCCAGCGGGAGTGGGCAGATACGCAGTATTTT
>TRBD2|TRBV27|TRBJ2-7|-
CASSLVAAGVHEQYF
TGTGCCAGCAGTTTAGTAGCAGCGGGAGTCCACGAGCAGTACTTC
>TRBD1|TRBV5-6|TRBJ1-1|-
CASSPGTGAWGTEAFF
TGTGCCAGCAGCCCCGGGACAGGGGCGTGGGGCACTGAAGCTTTCTTT
>-|TRBV18|TRBJ2-7|-
CASSIDRTHNEQYF
TGTGCCAGCTCAATCGACAGGACACACAACGAGCAGTACTTC
>TRBD1|TRBV5-1|TRBJ2-7|-
CASSLTGGRDYEQYF
TGCGCCAGCAGCTTAACAGGGGGCCGAGACTACGAGCAGTACTTC
>TRBD1|TRBV2|TRBJ2-1|-
CASKPDRGHAEQFF
TGTGCCAGCAAACCGGACAGGGGGCATGCTGAGCAGTTCTTC